One T cell receptor (beta chain) is described in this entry. Its specificity is unknown. This specimen belongs to a study of long-term antiretroviral therapy in people with HIV. Study-level points and caveats: Absence of data on ART adherence, viral resistance or therapy changes was noted. Upon ART, diversity increased but remained lower than transplant donor controls.

Survey level was the resolution at which the v3.0 immunoSEQ assay ran. Sequencing was designed to cover 40,000-50,000 T-cell genomes in each sample. TCRdb's copy holds only in-frame clones and misses some; the assay was immunoSEQ multiplex PCR. The data contain fewer than 40,000 clones, 80% of them seen just once; the ten biggest clones take up about 6%. Germline values: CDR1 SGHTA, CDR2 FQGNSA. The CDR3 spans 14 residues. Trimming shortened V by 2 bases and J by 0 bases, and 5 bases separated the two germline ends. The rearrangement links TRBV7-2 to TRBJ2-1; D remains ambiguous. The sequenced sample was unsorted PBMCs, obtained 3.4 years after starting antiretroviral therapy. The TCR sequence derives from a man younger than 40 with HIV. The CDR3 DNA reads as TGTGCCAGCAGCTTACCCAGCTCCTACAATGAGCAGTTCTTC. Translating gives CASSLPSSYNEQFF.